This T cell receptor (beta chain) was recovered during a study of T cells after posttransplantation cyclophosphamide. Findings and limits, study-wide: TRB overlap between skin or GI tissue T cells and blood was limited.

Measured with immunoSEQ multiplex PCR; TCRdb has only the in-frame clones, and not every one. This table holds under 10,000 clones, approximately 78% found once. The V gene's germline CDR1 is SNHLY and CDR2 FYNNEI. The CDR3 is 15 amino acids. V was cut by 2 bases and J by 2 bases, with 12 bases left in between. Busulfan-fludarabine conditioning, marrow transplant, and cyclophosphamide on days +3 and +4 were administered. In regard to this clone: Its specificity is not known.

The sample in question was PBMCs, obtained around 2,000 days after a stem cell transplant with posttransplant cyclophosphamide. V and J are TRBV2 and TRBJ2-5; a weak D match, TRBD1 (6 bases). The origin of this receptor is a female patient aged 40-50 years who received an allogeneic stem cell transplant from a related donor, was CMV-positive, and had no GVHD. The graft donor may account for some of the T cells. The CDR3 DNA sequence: TGTGCCAGCAGTGAACACGGCCAGGGGCAAGAGACCCAGTACTTC. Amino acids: CASSEHGQGQETQYF. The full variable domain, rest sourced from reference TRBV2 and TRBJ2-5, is EPEVTQTPSHQVTQMGQEVILRCVPISNHLYFYWYRQILGQKVEFLVSFYNNEISEKSEIFDDQFSVERPDGSNFTLKIRSTKLEDSAMYFCASSEHGQGQETQYFGPGTRLLVL.